This T cell receptor beta chain was obtained from a study of cytomegalovirus exposure and HLA in healthy donors. Background on the study: From some 180 million T cells, an earlier analysis saw 110 million or so unique TCR beta sequences.

General observations from the study: Reports showed the classifier diagnosing cytomegalovirus status with high specificity and sensitivity. It was likely that a cluster of highly shared sequence variants was a sequencing artifact.

The V end was cut by 3 bases, the J end by 2 bases, with 10 bases between. This CDR3 comprises 14 residues. Looked up from germline, CDR1 is SGHAT and CDR2 is FQNNGV. This clone has a handful of counts. What it recognizes is unknown. The PCR ran on 60 Vbeta and 13 Jbeta primers. The table came from immunoSEQ multiplex PCR; TCRdb's copy has only in-frame clones and leaves some out. The sample lists some 130,000 clones; less than 85% were seen once. The chain carries TRBV11-2 and TRBJ1-2; D perhaps matches TRBD1 (6 bases). This clonotype was sampled from a woman aged 60-75 years in good health and CMV-seropositive. The specimen was PBMCs. DNA for the CDR3: TGTGCCAGCAGCTTTGGGGGCATCAACTATGGCTACACCTTC. Translation gives CASSFGGINYGYTF. The entire variable domain, with the rest obtained from reference TRBV11-2 and TRBJ1-2, is as follows: EAGVAQSPRYKIIEKRQSVAFWCNPISGHATLYWYQQILGQGPKLLIQFQNNGVVDDSQLPKDRFSAERLKGVDSTLKIQPAKLEDSAVYLCASSFGGINYGYTFGSGTRLTVV.